This T cell receptor beta chain appears in the sequencing data of a study of T cell changes during pregnancy in multiple sclerosis. Only in-frame clones appear in the TCRdb table, and some are missing; sequencing was by immunoSEQ multiplex PCR. The sample consists of around 68,000 clones, about nine tenths of them appearing once. This specimen was peripheral blood, taken in the third trimester of pregnancy. This clonotype was obtained from a female donor with multiple sclerosis, enrolled in a pregnancy study.

The CDR3 spells CASSEPGQRSIDYGYTF. CDR3 coding DNA: TGCGCCAGCAGCGAACCGGGACAGCGGTCCATCGACTATGGCTACACCTTC. The chain is built from TRBV5-1 and TRBJ1-2, with 7 bases lining up with TRBD1. This CDR3 has 17 residues. Germline-derived CDR1 and CDR2 are SGHRS and YFSETQ. Unmatched junction bases numbered 15, after V lost 4 bases and J lost 3 bases.